This entry describes one T cell receptor beta chain. Its antigen is still unknown. This specimen comes from a study of cytomegalovirus exposure and HLA in healthy donors. Study results and caveats: A later analysis reportedly identified an Asian-associated ancestry cluster as carrying fewer N-insertions than the roughly 670-donor mean. A prior analysis recorded that most TCR beta V segments were productive about 87% or about 30% of the time. Looking again later, the authors saw that most CMV-associated TCR beta chains seemed HLA-restricted.

In the PCR, 60 Vbeta and 13 Jbeta primers were used. The protocol was immunoSEQ multiplex PCR, while the TCRdb copy is restricted to in-frame clones and leaves out a portion. The repertoire holds about 170,000 clones, with 70% to 90% as singletons. Germline CDR1 and CDR2: SQVTM and ANQGSEA. There are 12 residues in the CDR3. The ends were cut back, 3 bases at V and 0 bases at J, with 6 bases in the middle. The V call is TRBV29-1, the J call TRBJ2-7; D unresolved. The sample was PBMCs. This receptor was identified in a man between 18 and 35 years old in good health and CMV-seropositive. The CDR3 sequence: CSVEASSYEQYF. DNA for the CDR3: TGCAGCGTTGAGGCTAGCTCCTACGAGCAGTACTTC.